This T cell receptor beta chain is drawn from a study of neurological immune-mediated disorders. This clonotype was found many times. The cDNA was synthesized by 5'RACE incorporating 10-nucleotide random UMIs. MiXCR, run by TCRdb on the 5' RACE reads, gives a single entry per CDR3 protein. The sample contains roughly 38,000 distinct CDR3 sequences, 11% of which appear only once. The CDR3 runs 14 residues. Germline-derived CDR1 and CDR2 are DFQATT and SNEGSKA (reference sequence). V lost 2 bases, J lost 5 bases, and 15 bases lay in between. Time point in this sample: technical triplicate 1. The chain carries TRBV20-1 and TRBJ2-5; D is perhaps TRBD1 or TRBD2 (6 bases each). The TCR sequence derives from a man in his sixties with HTLV-1-associated myelopathy (HAM/TSP). The material sequenced was PBMCs. Here the CDR3 reads CSARTGAIVETQYF. Here the CDR3 DNA reads TGCAGTGCTAGAACGGGGGCAATTGTGGAGACCCAGTACTTC.